These T cell receptor beta chains were read from a single sample in a study of T cell responses to AZD1222 COVID-19 vaccine. Produced via immunoSEQ multiplex PCR; TCRdb's table is partial and in-frame only. The repertoire holds under 150,000 clones, with roughly 92% as singletons. Sequencing used peripheral blood, obtained 28 days after the second AZD1222 dose. Receptors were obtained from an adult who received the AZD1222 COVID-19 vaccine. Both conserved end residues are part of each CDR3. D genes are given only for firm matches. Size is stated for part of the rows, as once, few or many counts, or as a class when the clone is expanded.

d_call j_call clone_size v_call cdr3_nt cdr3_aa
NA TRBJ2-5 NA TRBV2 TGTGCCAGCAGTCAGGGGACCCAGTACTTC CASSQGTQYF
NA TRBJ1-2 NA TRBV10-3 TGTGCCATCAGGGGGAGAGTGACAGATCGAGATGGCTACACCTTC CAIRGRVTDRDGYTF
NA TRBJ1-5 NA TRBV28 TGTGCCAGCAGTTTCTCCGTGGCAGCCCTCGGCCAGCCCCAGCATTTT CASSFSVAALGQPQHF
NA TRBJ2-7 NA TRBV11-2 TGTGCCAGCAGCTTACCCGCGATGAAGAATCCCGAGCAGTACTTC CASSLPAMKNPEQYF
NA TRBJ1-2 NA TRBV6-1 TGTGCCAGCAGTGAAGCACCCGGAGGGGGGTATGGCTACACCTTC CASSEAPGGGYGYTF
NA TRBJ2-3 NA TRBV29-1 TGCAGCGTTGGTGGCAGGATGAGCGGGTATCCTAGCACAGATACGCAGTATTTT CSVGGRMSGYPSTDTQYF
NA TRBJ1-1 NA TRBV19 TGTGCCAGTAGTGTCTTGGTGGGAGGGACTGAAGCTTTCTTT CASSVLVGGTEAFF
NA TRBJ1-6 NA TRBV19 TGTGCCAGCCGCCCACTACGGGAACTTGATTCACCCCTCCACTTT CASRPLRELDSPLHF
NA TRBJ1-5 few TRBV12-5 TGTGCTAGTGGTCCTCCGACCTTCGGTGGCAATCAGCCCCAGCATTTT CASGPPTFGGNQPQHF
NA TRBJ1-6 NA TRBV7-9 TGTGCCGCACAGCTTTGGAGGGGCGAGTATTCACCCCTCCACTTT CAAQLWRGEYSPLHF
NA TRBJ1-1 NA TRBV7-2 TGTGCCAGCAGCTCCTACCGGGCCGGCACTGAAGCTTTCTTT CASSSYRAGTEAFF
NA TRBJ2-5 NA TRBV7-2 TGTGCCAGCAGCTTTATGCGCACGGGAGTAGGAGAGACCCAGTACTTC CASSFMRTGVGETQYF
NA TRBJ1-1 NA TRBV3-1/TRBV3-2 TGTGCCATCAGGGCCCAACCTAACACTGAAGCTTTCTTT CAIRAQPNTEAFF
NA TRBJ2-1 few TRBV6-2/TRBV6-3 TGTGCCAGCAGTCTCCGGGACTACAATGAGCAGTTCTTC CASSLRDYNEQFF
NA TRBJ2-4 NA TRBV4-3 TGCGCCAGCAGCCAAGACAGGGCAAACATTCAGTACTTC CASSQDRANIQYF
NA TRBJ1-1 NA TRBV6-5 TGTGCCAGCAGTCCCCGGGGGGCTACTGAAGCTTTCTTT CASSPRGATEAFF